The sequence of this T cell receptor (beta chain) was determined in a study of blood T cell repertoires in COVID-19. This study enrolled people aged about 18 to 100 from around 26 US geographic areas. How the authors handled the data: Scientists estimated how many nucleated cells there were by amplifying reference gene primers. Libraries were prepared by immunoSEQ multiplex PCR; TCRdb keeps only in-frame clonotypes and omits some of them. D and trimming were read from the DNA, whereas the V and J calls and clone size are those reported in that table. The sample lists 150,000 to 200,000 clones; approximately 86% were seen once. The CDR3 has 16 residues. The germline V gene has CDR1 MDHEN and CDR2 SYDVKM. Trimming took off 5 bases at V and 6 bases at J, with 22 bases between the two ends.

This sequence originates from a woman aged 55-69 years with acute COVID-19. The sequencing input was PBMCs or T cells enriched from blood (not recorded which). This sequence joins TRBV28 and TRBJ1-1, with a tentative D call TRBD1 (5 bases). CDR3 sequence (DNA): TGTGCCAGCAGTCCTGCTGGGGGGGATAACGGCGCTGAAGCTTTCTTT. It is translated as CASSPAGGDNGAEAFF. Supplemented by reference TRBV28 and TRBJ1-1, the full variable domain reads DVKVTQSSRYLVKRTGEKVFLECVQDMDHENMFWYRQDPGLGLRLIYFSYDVKMKEKGDIPEGYSVSREKKERFSLILESASTNQTSMYLCASSPAGGDNGAEAFFGQGTRLTVV.